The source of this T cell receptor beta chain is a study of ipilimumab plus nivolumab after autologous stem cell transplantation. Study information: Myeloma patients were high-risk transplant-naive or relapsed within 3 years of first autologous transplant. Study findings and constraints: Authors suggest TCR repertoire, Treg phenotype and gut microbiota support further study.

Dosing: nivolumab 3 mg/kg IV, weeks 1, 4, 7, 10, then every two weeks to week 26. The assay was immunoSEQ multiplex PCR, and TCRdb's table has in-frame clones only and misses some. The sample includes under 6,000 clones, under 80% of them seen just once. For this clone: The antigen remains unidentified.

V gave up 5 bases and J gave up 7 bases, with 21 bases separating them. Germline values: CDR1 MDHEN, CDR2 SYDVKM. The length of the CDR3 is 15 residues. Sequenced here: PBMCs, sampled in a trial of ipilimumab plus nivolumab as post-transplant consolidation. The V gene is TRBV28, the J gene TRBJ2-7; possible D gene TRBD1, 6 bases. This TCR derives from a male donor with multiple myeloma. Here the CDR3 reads CASSARRDKVLEQYF. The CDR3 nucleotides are TGTGCCAGCAGTGCACGCCGGGACAAGGTGCTGGAGCAGTACTTC.